What follows is one T cell receptor beta chain and its context. Antigen specificity is unknown. The source of the sample is a study of T cells expressing NK-cell markers. Study-level findings and limits: The dominant NKG2C+ clonotypes represented about 1.0-7.0% of CD8+ T cells in six donors.

CDR3 length: 15 amino acids. Per germline, CDR1 ENHRY and CDR2 SYGVKD. Template switching by 5'RACE with UMIs generated the TCR beta cDNA. No DNA is given; TCRdb re-called the 5' RACE reads and lists each CDR3 protein once. Here the sample table reports about 550,000 distinct CDR3 sequences. The genes are TRBV10-3 and TRBJ2-7; TCRdb gives TRBD1 as the D gene, but with no DNA this cannot be confirmed. What was sequenced was blood T cells: a sorted CD56 or NKG2C T cell subset, CD4+ or CD8+ T cells, or bulk PBMC T cells (not recorded which). This clonotype was obtained from a man younger than 35 in good health. The CDR3: CAIRDTGQSSYEQYF.